The next 20 T cell receptor beta chains were all read from a single sample in a study of blood T cell repertoires in COVID-19. Profiled with immunoSEQ multiplex PCR; TCRdb holds only in-frame clones, not every one. Among around 170,000 clones, over 80% were seen once, and the ten largest hold under 7.5%. Sequencing was done on a sample of peripheral blood. The source is a woman aged 40-49 years with acute or convalescent COVID-19.

This sequence joins TRBV4-2 and TRBJ2-7, with 14 positions matching TRBD2. Germline values: CDR1 LGHNA, CDR2 YNFKEQ. V was pared by 4 bases and J by 7 bases, with 3 bases of the junction left unmatched. The CDR3 has 14 amino acids. Written as DNA, the CDR3 is TGTGCCAGCAGCCCCGGGACTAGCGGGAGTGAGCAGTACTTC. Translated: CASSPGTSGSEQYF.

This clone was recorded once. The chain employs TRBV6-4 and TRBJ2-3, with 7 bases that match TRBD2. The CDR3 is 16 residues long. Germline V lookup: CDR1 MRHNA, CDR2 SNTAGT. The V gene end was trimmed by 3 bases and the J gene end by 2 bases; junction bases not matched to a gene: 8. CDR3 loop: CASSEEASGFTDTQYF. CDR3 nucleotide sequence: TGTGCCAGCAGTGAGGAGGCTAGCGGATTCACAGATACGCAGTATTTT.

The rearrangement uses TRBV15 and TRBJ2-5; 11 nucleotides line up with TRBD2. Germline V gene data show CDR1 as LNHNV and CDR2 as YYDKDF (reference sequence). The ends lost 0 bases at V and 2 bases at J; junction bases unmatched: 5. This CDR3 has 17 residues. For the CDR3, the DNA is TGTGCCACCAGCAGAGATTTCGGGACTAGCGGACAAGAGACCCAGTACTTC. It translates to CATSRDFGTSGQETQYF.

The rearrangement uses TRBV7-9 and TRBJ2-7; no definite D call. Germline V gives CDR1 SEHNR, CDR2 FQNEAQ (reference sequence). The CDR3 length is 12 residues. Between the trimmed V and J ends, which lost 4 bases and 2 bases, there was a span of 6 bases. CDR3: CASSSGPYEQYF. In DNA, the CDR3 is TGTGCCAGCAGCTCTGGGCCCTACGAGCAGTACTTC. The variable domain in full, with the rest retrieved from reference TRBV7-9 and TRBJ2-7, is DTGVSQNPRHKITKRGQNVTFRCDPISEHNRLYWYRQTLGQGPEFLTYFQNEAQLEKSRLLSDRFSAERPKGSFSTLEIQRTEQGDSAMYLCASSSGPYEQYFGPGTRLTVT.

The genes are TRBV2 and TRBJ1-4; a weak D match, TRBD1 (6 bases). V was shortened by 7 bases and J by 3 bases, with 12 bases between the two germline ends. There are 14 residues in the CDR3. The V gene's germline CDR1 is SNHLY and CDR2 FYNNEI. The CDR3, as DNA: TGTGCCAGCAAGCAGGGGTCCGCTAATGAAAAACTGTTTTTT. It yields the protein CASKQGSANEKLFF.

The chain recombines TRBV4-2 with TRBJ2-2, with D possibly matching TRBD1 (6 bases). Germline values: CDR1 LGHNA, CDR2 YNFKEQ. V was trimmed by 4 bases and J by 0 bases, leaving 27 bases between them. The CDR3 runs to 21 residues. As DNA, the CDR3 is TGTGCCAGCAGCCGCCTTATTTTAGGACAGAGATATCAAGCGAACACCGGGGAGCTGTTTTTT. Residues: CASSRLILGQRYQANTGELFF.

V usage is TRBV7-9 and J usage is TRBJ1-5; D is perhaps TRBD1 (6 bases). The germline V gene has CDR1 SEHNR and CDR2 FQNEAQ (reference sequence). CDR3 length: 16 amino acids. V was cut by 0 bases and J by 4 bases, with 13 bases left in between. CDR3 bases: TGTGCCAGCAGCTTAGCGACAGGTGCACCGAATCAGCCCCAGCATTTT. Translated: CASSLATGAPNQPQHF.

The CDR3 DNA reads as TGCAGCGTCGCCCGTAGGGCAGGGCCCTACGAGCAGTACTTC. Residues: CSVARRAGPYEQYF. The chain links TRBV29-1 to TRBJ2-7; TRBD1 is a possible D gene (5 bases). Per germline, CDR1 SQVTM and CDR2 ANQGSEA. Trimming cost V 6 bases and J 2 bases, with 17 bases left between them. This CDR3 has 14 amino acids.

V gene TRBV5-1 combines with J gene TRBJ2-1; TRBD2 matches 8 bases. Per germline, CDR1 SGHRS and CDR2 YFSETQ. Trimming took 2 bases from V and 0 from J; bases not matched to a gene: 16. This CDR3 comprises 20 residues. The CDR3 reads CASSFLASGGYLDSYNEQFF. The CDR3 DNA is TGCGCCAGCAGCTTCTTGGCCAGCGGGGGCTACCTAGACTCCTACAATGAGCAGTTCTTC.

J is TRBJ1-2 and V is TRBV4-2; no clear D gene. The germline V and J ends were trimmed by 1 base and 1 base, with 7 bases remaining between them. CDR3 length: 14 amino acids. Germline CDR1 reads LGHNA; CDR2 reads YNFKEQ. The CDR3 bases are TGTGCCAGCAGCCAAGCCGGGAATAACTATGGCTACACCTTC. It encodes CASSQAGNNYGYTF.

As concerns this clone: The junction does not match germline at one end; this may be a read error. The chain uses TRBV5-4 and TRBJ2-5; 8 bases are a match to TRBD2. The CDR3 extends over 13 amino acids. CDR1 and CDR2 (germline): SGHNT, YYREEE (reference sequence). The CDR3 loop reads CASSLGGTSSPHF. CDR3 DNA: TGTGCCAGCAGCTTGGGGGGGACTAGTTCCCCCCACTTC.

This clone was seen only a few times. The chain links TRBV12-5 to TRBJ1-5, with D uncertain. V was cut by 0 bases and J by 5 bases, with 17 bases left in between. Germline V gene sequence: CDR1 LGHNT, CDR2 FRNRAP. The CDR3 contains 17 residues. For the CDR3, the DNA is TGTGCTAGTGGTTTGGTATTGTCGGTCGCTATCCATCAGCCCCAGCATTTT. This codes for CASGLVLSVAIHQPQHF.

J is TRBJ2-5 and V is TRBV5-1; D remains ambiguous. V lost 4 bases to trimming and J lost 3 bases, with 16 bases between them. CDR1 and CDR2 from the germline V gene are SGHRS and YFSETQ. This CDR3 region has 15 residues. CDR3 sequence: CASSPDGLSKETQYF. The CDR3 DNA sequence: TGCGCCAGCAGCCCTGATGGTCTATCTAAAGAGACCCAGTACTTC.

The chain joins TRBV6-5 to TRBJ1-2; D uncertain. The ends were cut back, 0 bases at V and 3 bases at J, with 8 bases in the middle. CDR1 MNHEY and CDR2 SVGAGI come from the germline V gene. This CDR3 spans 14 amino acids. The CDR3 sequence is CASSYSIRDYGYTF. CDR3 nucleotide sequence: TGTGCCAGCAGTTACTCGATCCGGGACTATGGCTACACCTTC.

The chain recombines TRBV11-2 with TRBJ2-7; D ambiguous. CDR3 length equals 18 residues. Germline V lookup: CDR1 SGHAT, CDR2 FQNNGV. The germline V and J ends were trimmed by 0 bases and 0 bases, with 18 bases remaining between them. CDR3 loop: CASSLDEWRLWNSYEQYF. The CDR3 coding sequence is TGTGCCAGCAGCTTAGATGAGTGGCGGTTGTGGAACTCCTACGAGCAGTACTTC.

The chain links TRBV7-9 to TRBJ2-7, with TRBD2 identical over 9 bases. Germline values: CDR1 SEHNR, CDR2 FQNEAQ (reference sequence). The CDR3 runs to 16 residues. Trimming took 5 bases from V and 4 from J; bases not matched to a gene: 12. The CDR3 loop reads CASSHPEREARYEQYF. The CDR3 DNA sequence: TGTGCCAGCAGCCACCCGGAGCGGGAGGCTCGGTACGAGCAGTACTTC.

The chain employs TRBV28 and TRBJ1-6; no reliable D call. The V gene's germline CDR1 is MDHEN and CDR2 SYDVKM. Trimming left V 3 bases short and J 11 bases short, with 8 bases between. The CDR3 extends over 12 amino acids. The CDR3 loop is CASSFREAPLHF. The CDR3, as DNA: TGTGCCAGCAGTTTCCGTGAGGCACCCCTCCACTTT.

The chain recombines TRBV19 with TRBJ1-2, with TRBD1 matching over 12 bases. The CDR3 covers 13 residues. The trim removed 7 bases at V and 6 bases at J, leaving 3 bases unmatched. CDR1 LNHDA and CDR2 SQIVND come from the germline V gene (reference sequence). CDR3 nucleotides: TGTGCCAGTAACCGGGACAGGGGGCATGGCTACACCTTC. This gives the protein CASNRDRGHGYTF. Looking up the rest from reference TRBV19 and TRBJ1-2 gives the full variable domain: DGGITQSPKYLFRKEGQNVTLSCEQNLNHDAMYWYRQDPGQGLRLIYYSQIVNDFQKGDIAEGYSVSREKKESFPLTVTSAQKNPTAFYLCASNRDRGHGYTFGSGTRLTVV.

The CDR3 reads CASRPQGAVETQYF. The DNA of the CDR3 is TGTGCCAGCAGACCGCAGGGGGCTGTAGAGACCCAGTACTTC. This chain connects TRBV2 to TRBJ2-5; 8 nucleotides line up with TRBD1. CDR1 SNHLY and CDR2 FYNNEI come from the germline V gene. CDR3 length: 14 amino acids. The V gene end was trimmed by 6 bases and the J gene end by 4 bases; junction bases not matched to a gene: 7.

The chain couples TRBV2 to TRBJ1-5; 7 bases map to TRBD1. Germline values: CDR1 SNHLY, CDR2 FYNNEI. The CDR3 covers 13 residues. With V trimmed by 9 bases and J by 5 bases, 7 bases remained unmatched. Written as DNA, the CDR3 is TGTGCCAGTGGACAGGAAGGCCATCAGCCCCAGCATTTT. Translating gives CASGQEGHQPQHF.